The 31 T cell receptor beta chains below all came from one sample that was sequenced in a study of OX40 agonist ivuxolimab in advanced cancers. Measured with immunoSEQ multiplex PCR; TCRdb has only the in-frame clones, and not every one. The table has 55,000 to 80,000 clones, roughly 80% seen once. The specimen was CD4+ or CD8+ T cells sorted from blood, collected in a trial of the OX40 agonist ivuxolimab. These TCRs come from an adult with an advanced solid tumor such as melanoma, head and neck, liver or kidney cancer.

The chain is built from TRBV5-1 and TRBJ1-6, with a tentative D call TRBD1 (5 bases). The V gene lost 0 bases and the J gene lost 6 bases, with 10 bases spanning the gap. The germline gives CDR1 SGHRS, CDR2 YFSETQ. The CDR3 has 15 residues. The CDR3: CASSLGAQGNSPLHF. CDR3 bases: TGCGCCAGCAGCTTGGGGGCGCAGGGTAATTCACCCCTCCACTTT.

CDR3 DNA sequence: TGTGCCAGCAGTTATCCTAGCGGAAAAAACAATGAGCAGTTCTTC. This codes for CASSYPSGKNNEQFF. The chain is built from TRBV6-6 and TRBJ2-1; 7 bases fit TRBD2. Germline CDR1 MNHNY, CDR2 SVGAGI (reference sequence). The CDR3 has 15 amino acids. Trimming cost V 3 bases and J 5 bases; bases outside gene matches: 7.

Regarding this clone: Sequence at one end of the junction differs from germline and may be a read error. The chain employs TRBV5-1 and TRBJ2-2; D perhaps matches TRBD1 (6 bases). CDR1 is SGHRS, CDR2 YFSETQ, per germline. This CDR3 is built from 15 residues. The CDR3, as DNA: TGCGCCAGCCGCTTACAGGCAGGGGACACCGGGGAGCTGTTTTTT. Translation: CASRLQAGDTGELFF.

J is TRBJ2-1 and V is TRBV14; D might be TRBD1 or TRBD2, each matching 5 bases. The CDR3 totals 12 residues. V gave up 4 bases and J gave up 13 bases, with 14 bases separating them. In germline, CDR1 is SGHDN, CDR2 FVKESK. The CDR3 sequence is CASSRGRDSQFF. DNA for the CDR3: TGTGCCAGCAGCCGAGGGAGAGACAGTCAGTTCTTC.

The CDR3 loop is CASKRARAYEQYF. The CDR3 DNA reads as TGTGCCAGCAAGAGGGCCAGGGCCTACGAGCAGTACTTC. This chain links TRBV6-1 with TRBJ2-7, with D perhaps TRBD1 or TRBD2 (5 bases each). The germline gives CDR1 MNHNS, CDR2 SASEGT. The length of the CDR3 is 13 residues. V dropped 7 bases and J dropped 2 bases, with 12 bases sitting between them.

The rearrangement joins TRBV25-1 to TRBJ2-7; D remains ambiguous. The V gene lost 3 bases and the J gene lost 0 bases, with 12 bases spanning the gap. Germline CDR1 reads MGHDK; CDR2 reads SYGVNS. The CDR3 totals 15 residues. In DNA form, the CDR3 reads TGTGCCAGCAGTGACCGTCCGGCAGACTCCTACGAGCAGTACTTC. Protein sequence: CASSDRPADSYEQYF.

V gene TRBV5-6 combines with J gene TRBJ2-5, with 12 bases matching TRBD1. V was clipped by 0 bases and J by 13 bases; unmatched bases: 4. The germline V gene encodes CDR1 SGHDT and CDR2 YYEEEE. The CDR3 contains 13 residues. CDR3 in DNA: TGTGCCAGCAGCTTGGGGGACAGGGGGCGAAGGTACTTC. Its translation: CASSLGDRGRRYF.

The V gene is TRBV4-1, the J gene TRBJ1-5, with 9 positions matching TRBD1. The CDR3 totals 16 residues. V shed 3 bases, J shed 2 bases, and the junction held 5 bases outside the gene matches. Germline V gives CDR1 MGHRA, CDR2 YSYEKL. The CDR3 DNA sequence: TGCGCCAGCAGCCACCCGGACAGGGGAGGCAATCAGCCCCAGCATTTT. Protein: CASSHPDRGGNQPQHF.

The CDR3 DNA follows: TGTGCCATCAGTGAGTCAGGGGCTGGAAACACCATATATTTT. As protein: CAISESGAGNTIYF. The V gene is TRBV10-3, the J gene TRBJ1-3, with D perhaps matching TRBD1 (5 bases). The length of the CDR3 is 14 residues. V gave up 0 bases and J gave up 2 bases, with 5 bases separating them. CDR1 is ENHRY, CDR2 SYGVKD, per germline.

The chain uses TRBV28 and TRBJ2-2; 8 bases agree with TRBD1. The CDR3 totals 14 residues. V was clipped by 6 bases and J by 6 bases; unmatched bases: 6. Per the germline V gene, CDR1 is MDHEN and CDR2 is SYDVKM. CDR3 nucleotides: TGTGCCAGCAGGACGGACAGGGATTCCGGGGAGCTGTTTTTT. Translation: CASRTDRDSGELFF.

A single count supports this clone. The chain links TRBV30 to TRBJ2-3; TRBD2 is a possible D gene (5 bases). From germline, CDR1 is GTSNPN and CDR2 SVGIG (reference sequence). Trimming took 7 bases from V and 6 from J, leaving 14 bases between them. This CDR3 has 12 amino acids. CDR3 sequence (DNA): TGTGCCTCGCGGGTCCTTGCCGATACGCAGTATTTT. Its translation is CASRVLADTQYF. Looking up the rest from reference TRBV30 and TRBJ2-3 gives the full variable domain: SQTIHQWPATLVQPVGSPLSLECTVEGTSNPNLYWYRQAAGRGLQLLFYSVGIGQISSEVPQNLSASRPQDRQFILSSKKLLLSDSGFYLCASRVLADTQYFGPGTRLTVL.

This clone was recorded once. The chain is built from TRBV19 and TRBJ1-6, with D possibly TRBD1 on 6 matching bases. Germline CDR1 and CDR2: LNHDA and SQIVND (reference sequence). The CDR3 is 18 residues long. Trimming took off 3 bases at V and 5 bases at J, with 20 bases between the two ends. CDR3 region: CASSMGMGGGYHNSPLHF. Written as DNA, the CDR3 is TGTGCCAGTAGTATGGGCATGGGGGGCGGATATCATAATTCACCCCTCCACTTT.

V and J are TRBV2 and TRBJ2-2; TRBD1 or TRBD2 may be the D gene (7 bases each). Germline-derived CDR1 and CDR2 are SNHLY and FYNNEI. The ends were cut back, 10 bases at V and 4 bases at J, with 13 bases in the middle. This CDR3 has 13 amino acids. The CDR3 DNA reads as TGTGCCATCAGGGGGGGCGGCACCGGGGAGCTGTTTTTT. This encodes CAIRGGGTGELFF.

The chain joins TRBV4-3 to TRBJ2-7; TRBD1 matches at 10 bases. Germline V gives CDR1 LGHNA, CDR2 YSLEER. Trimming cost V 3 bases and J 4 bases; bases outside gene matches: 3. The CDR3 extends over 14 amino acids. CDR3 DNA: TGCGCCAGCAGCCATGGACAGGGGGATTACGAGCAGTACTTC. Protein product: CASSHGQGDYEQYF.

This sequence joins TRBV7-3 and TRBJ2-5; D not certain. The CDR3 runs 13 residues. Germline assignment: CDR1 SGHTA and CDR2 FQGTGA. V lost 5 bases to trimming and J lost 1 base, with 8 bases between them. The CDR3 DNA sequence: TGTGCCAGCAGCCCGGGCCCCCAAGAGACCCAGTACTTC. Residues: CASSPGPQETQYF.

This chain links TRBV7-9 with TRBJ2-7, with D possibly being TRBD2 (6 bases). The CDR3 has 11 amino acids. V lost 4 bases, J lost 5 bases, and 6 bases lay in between. Germline V gene lookup returns CDR1 SEHNR and CDR2 FQNEAQ (reference sequence). CDR3 amino acids: CASSWGDEQYF. CDR3 sequence (DNA): TGTGCCAGCAGCTGGGGGGACGAGCAGTACTTC.

The chain links TRBV28 to TRBJ1-3, with TRBD1 matching 8 bases. CDR3 length: 16 amino acids. CDR1 is MDHEN, CDR2 SYDVKM, per germline. The ends lost 6 bases at V and 4 bases at J; junction bases unmatched: 11. In DNA form, the CDR3 reads TGTGCCAGCAGCCCTTCAGGGGGCCGGTGGGGAAACACCATATATTTT. Translated: CASSPSGGRWGNTIYF.

This clone was detected a few times. The CDR3 DNA sequence: TGTGCCAGCAGCTTAGCGGGAGATTACTACGAGCAGTACGTC. Amino acid sequence: CASSLAGDYYEQYV. V and J are TRBV7-2 and TRBJ2-7; TRBD2 is a possible D gene (5 bases). Trimming took off 0 bases at V and 3 bases at J, with 9 bases between the two ends. Per the germline V gene, CDR1 is SGHTA and CDR2 is FQGNSA. The CDR3 runs 14 residues.

This sequence joins TRBV18 and TRBJ1-2; 7 bases map to TRBD1. V was pared by 2 bases and J by 6 bases, with 0 bases of the junction left unmatched. CDR3 length: 12 residues. CDR1 and CDR2 from the germline V gene are KGHSH and LQKENI. The CDR3 region is CASSPTGDGYTF. The CDR3 nucleotides read TGTGCCAGCTCACCAACAGGGGATGGCTACACCTTC.

The chain couples TRBV6-5 to TRBJ2-2, with D tentatively TRBD1 or TRBD2 (5 bases each). Trimming cost V 0 bases and J 5 bases, with 13 bases left between them. Germline CDR1 and CDR2: MNHEY and SVGAGI. CDR3 length: 16 residues. The CDR3 bases are TGTGCCAGCAGTTACTCGATGAGGGGATTTACCGGGGAGCTGTTTTTT. Its translation is CASSYSMRGFTGELFF.

The chain carries TRBV7-9 and TRBJ1-4; TRBD1 might be the D (5 bases). Germline CDR1 SEHNR, CDR2 FQNEAQ (reference sequence). There are 15 residues in the CDR3. Trimming took off 4 bases at V and 4 bases at J, with 13 bases between the two ends. This chain's CDR3 is CASSSETELNEKLFF. The CDR3 DNA is TGTGCCAGCAGCTCCGAGACAGAACTTAATGAAAAACTGTTTTTT.

The CDR3 nucleotides read TGTGCCAGCAGTCGAGGACAGGGTAATTCACCCCTCCACTTT. Its translation is CASSRGQGNSPLHF. The rearrangement joins TRBV28 to TRBJ1-6, with TRBD1 matching over 8 bases. The germline gives CDR1 MDHEN, CDR2 SYDVKM. The CDR3 spans 14 residues. The V and J ends lost 5 bases and 6 bases, in that order; junction bases with no gene match: 3.

This clone was observed once. The chain is built from TRBV5-1 and TRBJ2-4, with TRBD1 matching 9 bases. Per germline, CDR1 SGHRS and CDR2 YFSETQ. The CDR3 length is 15 residues. Trimming cost V 1 base and J 9 bases; bases outside gene matches: 8. The CDR3 region has the DNA TGCGCCAGCAGCTTGAGTTCCAGACAGGGGGGCATTCAGTACTTC. This translates into CASSLSSRQGGIQYF. Based on the CDR3 plus reference TRBV5-1 and TRBJ2-4, the full variable domain is KAGVTQTPRYLIKTRGQQVTLSCSPISGHRSVSWYQQTPGQGLQFLFEYFSETQRNKGNFPGRFSGRQFSNSRSEMNVSTLELGDSALYLCASSLSSRQGGIQYFGAGTRLSVL.

The chain links TRBV10-1 to TRBJ2-7; D ambiguous. With 10 bases removed from V and 6 bases from J, the gap between germline ends came to 13 bases. CDR3 size: 11 residues. CDR1 is WNHNN, CDR2 SYGVQD, per germline (reference sequence). For the CDR3, the DNA is TGCGCCATCATAGAATTTGGCGAGCAGTACGTC. Translation gives CAIIEFGEQYV.

The chain employs TRBV5-1 and TRBJ2-1, with 13 nucleotides matching TRBD2. The V and J ends lost 4 bases and 10 bases, in that order; junction bases with no gene match: 11. This CDR3 contains 16 residues. CDR1 is SGHRS, CDR2 YFSETQ, per germline. The CDR3 loop is CASSPGGLAGAREQFF. The CDR3 coding sequence is TGCGCCAGCAGCCCTGGAGGACTAGCGGGGGCACGGGAGCAGTTCTTC.

This chain links TRBV6-5 with TRBJ1-5, with D maybe TRBD1 (5 bases). Germline V gene sequence: CDR1 MNHEY, CDR2 SVGAGI. Trimming took off 6 bases at V and 0 bases at J, with 12 bases between the two ends. This CDR3 has 15 residues. CDR3 amino acids: CASSKGVGSNQPQHF. The CDR3 region has the DNA TGTGCCAGCAGCAAAGGGGTGGGTAGCAATCAGCCCCAGCATTTT.

The J gene is TRBJ1-3, the V gene TRBV6-6; 7 nucleotides align to TRBD1. This CDR3 is 16 amino acids long. Looked up from germline, CDR1 is MNHNY and CDR2 is SVGAGI (reference sequence). Trimming at V came to 5 bases and at J to 0 bases, leaving 7 bases not matched to a gene. The CDR3 sequence is CASSGTVSFSGNTIYF. The CDR3 nucleotides are TGTGCCAGCAGTGGGACAGTTAGTTTCTCTGGAAACACCATATATTTT.

Here the CDR3 DNA reads TGTGCCAGCAGCCCCAGCCGTCGACAGGAAGGAGGAAACACCATATATTTT. It specifies CASSPSRRQEGGNTIYF. This chain joins TRBV11-2 and TRBJ1-3, with a tentative D call TRBD1 (6 bases). This CDR3 spans 17 amino acids. V was pared by 5 bases and J by 4 bases, with 21 bases between. Per germline, CDR1 SGHAT and CDR2 FQNNGV.

This chain links TRBV5-4 with TRBJ2-2; D may be TRBD1 or TRBD2 (5 bases each). CDR1 is SGHNT and CDR2 is YYREEE in the germline V gene (reference sequence). Deletions cut 0 bases from V and 0 bases from J, with 12 bases between. CDR3 length: 17 amino acids. Here the CDR3 DNA reads TGTGCCAGCAGCTTGGCCGGACGGGGCGCGAACACCGGGGAGCTGTTTTTT. Translating gives CASSLAGRGANTGELFF.

The chain employs TRBV30 and TRBJ2-1; D is perhaps TRBD2 (6 bases). The V gene's germline CDR1 is GTSNPN and CDR2 SVGIG (reference sequence). V lost 7 bases to trimming and J lost 6 bases, with 19 bases between them. The CDR3 extends over 14 amino acids. The CDR3 loop reads CASTNRGLINEQFF. For the CDR3, the DNA is TGTGCCTCCACAAACCGGGGACTCATCAATGAGCAGTTCTTC. Looking up the rest from reference TRBV30 and TRBJ2-1 gives the full variable domain: SQTIHQWPATLVQPVGSPLSLECTVEGTSNPNLYWYRQAAGRGLQLLFYSVGIGQISSEVPQNLSASRPQDRQFILSSKKLLLSDSGFYLCASTNRGLINEQFFGPGTRLTVL.

The V call is TRBV28, the J call TRBJ2-7; perhaps TRBD1 as D (6 bases). Trimming pared 3 bases from V and 4 bases from J, leaving 13 bases between. The CDR3 contains 14 residues. The germline V gene encodes CDR1 MDHEN and CDR2 SYDVKM. For the CDR3, the DNA is TGTGCCAGCAGTTTTCCGGACAGTATTTACGAGCAGTACTTC. Its protein is CASSFPDSIYEQYF.